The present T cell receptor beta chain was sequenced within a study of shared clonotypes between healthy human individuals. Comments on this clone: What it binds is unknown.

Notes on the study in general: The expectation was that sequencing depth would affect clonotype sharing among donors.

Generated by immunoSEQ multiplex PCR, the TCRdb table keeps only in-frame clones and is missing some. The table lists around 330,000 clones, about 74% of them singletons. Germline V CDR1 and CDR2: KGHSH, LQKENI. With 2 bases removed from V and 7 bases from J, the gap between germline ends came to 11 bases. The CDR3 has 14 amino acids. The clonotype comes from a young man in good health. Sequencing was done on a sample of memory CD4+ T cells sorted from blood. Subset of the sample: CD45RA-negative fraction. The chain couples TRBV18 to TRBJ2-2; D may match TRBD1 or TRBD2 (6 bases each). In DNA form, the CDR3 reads TGTGCCAGCTCACCAACAGGGCGGGACGGGGAGCTGTTTTTT. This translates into CASSPTGRDGELFF.